This T cell receptor beta chain emerged from a study of blood T cell dynamics during melanoma immunotherapy. Germline V gene lookup returns CDR1 MNHNS and CDR2 SASEGT. V lost 2 bases, J lost 8 bases, and 18 bases lay in between. The CDR3 has 15 residues. The time point: pre-treatment baseline. Repertoires were generated with immunoSEQ multiplex PCR, while TCRdb's copy carries only in-frame clones and drops some. In the table there are 9,500 to 11,000 clones, 89% of which are singletons. The material was blood, obtained from a patient treated with checkpoint blockade. The clonotype comes from a human donor with melanoma. The V and J genes are TRBV6-1 and TRBJ1-2; D gene ambiguous. Here the CDR3 reads CASSENWAVGRGYTF. CDR3 nucleotides: TGTGCCAGCAGTGAAAATTGGGCAGTAGGCCGAGGCTACACCTTC.